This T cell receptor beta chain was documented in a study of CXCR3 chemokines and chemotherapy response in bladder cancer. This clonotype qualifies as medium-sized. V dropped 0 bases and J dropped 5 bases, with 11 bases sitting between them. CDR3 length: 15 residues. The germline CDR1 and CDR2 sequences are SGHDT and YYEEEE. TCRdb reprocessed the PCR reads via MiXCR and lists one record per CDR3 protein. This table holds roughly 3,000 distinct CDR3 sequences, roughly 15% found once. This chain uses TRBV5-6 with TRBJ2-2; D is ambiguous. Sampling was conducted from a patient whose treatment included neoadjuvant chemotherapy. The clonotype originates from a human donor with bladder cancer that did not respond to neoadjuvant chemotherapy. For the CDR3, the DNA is TGTGCCAGCAGCTTGGAGTTAGGTGGAACCGGGGAGCTGTTTTTT. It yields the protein CASSLELGGTGELFF.